This TCR beta chain was recovered during a study of cytomegalovirus exposure and HLA in healthy donors. A multiplex PCR was run with 60 Vbeta primers and 13 Jbeta primers. The repertoire was sequenced with immunoSEQ multiplex PCR; TCRdb's copy has only in-frame clones and lacks some. The sample lists fewer than 250,000 clones, roughly 80% occurring once. This CDR3 comprises 13 residues. Deletions cut 2 bases from V and 8 bases from J, with 12 bases between. Germline values: CDR1 MDHEN, CDR2 SYDVKM. This clone was recorded only once. This TCR derives from a man aged 30-40 years in good health and CMV-seronegative. This chain connects TRBV28 to TRBJ1-2; no firm D call. Source material: PBMCs. CDR3 loop: CASSLGGTLGYTF. CDR3 nucleotide sequence: TGTGCCAGCAGTTTAGGAGGTACTCTCGGCTACACCTTC.